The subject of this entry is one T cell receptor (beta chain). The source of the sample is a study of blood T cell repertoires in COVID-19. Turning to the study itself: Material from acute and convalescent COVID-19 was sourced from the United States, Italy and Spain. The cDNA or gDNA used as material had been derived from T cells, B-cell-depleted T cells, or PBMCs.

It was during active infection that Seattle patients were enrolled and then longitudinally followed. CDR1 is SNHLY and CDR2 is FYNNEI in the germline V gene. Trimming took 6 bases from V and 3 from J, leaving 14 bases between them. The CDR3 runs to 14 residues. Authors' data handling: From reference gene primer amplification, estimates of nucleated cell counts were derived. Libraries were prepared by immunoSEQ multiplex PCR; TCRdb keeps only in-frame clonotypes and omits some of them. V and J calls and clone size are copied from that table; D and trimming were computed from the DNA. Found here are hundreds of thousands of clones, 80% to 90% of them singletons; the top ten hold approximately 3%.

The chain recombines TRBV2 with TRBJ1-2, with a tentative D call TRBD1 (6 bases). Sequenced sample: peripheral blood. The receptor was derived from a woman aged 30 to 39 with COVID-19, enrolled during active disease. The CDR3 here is CASSTQAGDYGYTF. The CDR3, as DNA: TGTGCCAGCAGCACACAAGCAGGGGACTATGGCTACACCTTC.